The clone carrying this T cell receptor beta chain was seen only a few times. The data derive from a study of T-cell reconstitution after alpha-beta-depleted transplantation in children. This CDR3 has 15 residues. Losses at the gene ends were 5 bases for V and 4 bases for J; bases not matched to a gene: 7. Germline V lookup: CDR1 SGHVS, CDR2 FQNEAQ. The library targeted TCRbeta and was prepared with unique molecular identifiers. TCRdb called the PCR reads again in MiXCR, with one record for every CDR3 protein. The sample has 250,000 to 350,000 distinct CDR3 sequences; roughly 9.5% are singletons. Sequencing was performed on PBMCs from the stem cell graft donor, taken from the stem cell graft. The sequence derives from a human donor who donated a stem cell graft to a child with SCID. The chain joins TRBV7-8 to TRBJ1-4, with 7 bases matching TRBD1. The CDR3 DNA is TGTGCCAGCAGCAACCGGGACAGAGATAATGAAAAACTGTTTTTT. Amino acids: CASSNRDRDNEKLFF.